The rows below give T cell receptor beta chains drawn from one sample of a study of blood T cell repertoires in COVID-19. TCRdb's copy holds only in-frame clones and misses some; the assay was immunoSEQ multiplex PCR. The table shows around 140,000 clones, with around 84% occurring only once. What was sequenced was peripheral blood. Receptors originate from a young man with COVID-19, enrolled during active disease. The CDR3 runs from the conserved cysteine through the conserved F or W. D genes are given only for firm matches. Only some rows state a clone size, as once, few, many or a class for expanded clones.

clone size	V gene	J gene	D gene	CDR3 protein	CDR3 DNA
NA	TRBV7-8	TRBJ2-5	NA	CASSSRRAGETQYF	TGTGCCAGCAGCTCCCGGAGGGCAGGAGAGACCCAGTACTTC
NA	TRBV27	TRBJ2-1	NA	CASSLALPRAPSHEQFF	TGTGCCAGCAGTTTAGCGCTTCCAAGAGCCCCCTCCCATGAGCAGTTCTTC
NA	TRBV4-1	TRBJ2-7	TRBD2	CASSQVLGGSQYEQYF	TGCGCCAGCAGCCAGGTTCTGGGCGGGAGTCAATACGAGCAGTACTTC
NA	TRBV21-1	TRBJ1-1	NA	CASTGQGKREAFF	TGTGCCAGCACGGGACAGGGTAAGAGAGAAGCTTTCTTT
NA	TRBV15	TRBJ2-3	TRBD1	CATSRENRGPDTQYF	TGTGCCACCAGCAGGGAAAACAGGGGTCCAGATACGCAGTATTTT
NA	TRBV15	TRBJ2-2	NA	CATSRERGFTGELFF	TGTGCCACCAGCAGAGAACGCGGATTTACCGGGGAGCTGTTTTTT
NA	TRBV2	TRBJ1-2	TRBD1	CASSIGQVRGYTF	TGTGCCAGCAGCATCGGACAGGTACGCGGCTACACCTTC
NA	TRBV19	TRBJ2-1	TRBD1	CASSSRDRGHVEQFF	TGTGCCAGTAGTTCCCGGGACAGGGGGCATGTTGAGCAGTTCTTC
NA	TRBV28	TRBJ1-1	TRBD1	CASPPSGTGTEAFF	TGTGCCAGCCCTCCATCCGGGACAGGGACTGAAGCTTTCTTT
NA	TRBV18	TRBJ2-3	NA	CASSLTRGSTDTQYF	TGTGCCAGCTCCTTGACGCGGGGTTCGACAGATACGCAGTATTTT
NA	TRBV10-3	TRBJ1-2	NA	CAISGGGHGYTF	TGTGCCATCAGTGGGGGAGGGCATGGCTACACCTTC
NA	TRBV6-6	TRBJ1-4	TRBD1	CASSYSWTGENEKLFF	TGTGCCAGCAGTTACTCCTGGACAGGGGAAAACGAAAAACTGTTTTTT
NA	TRBV11-2	TRBJ1-3	TRBD1	CASSPRTGRISGNTIYF	TGTGCCAGCAGCCCCCGGACAGGGCGTATTTCTGGAAACACCATATATTTT
NA	TRBV4-3	TRBJ1-6	NA	CASSQDLRDSPLHF	TGCGCCAGCAGCCAAGATTTACGAGATTCACCCCTCCACTTT
NA	TRBV29-1	TRBJ1-6	TRBD1	CSVQDRDFSYNSPLHF	TGCAGCGTTCAGGACAGGGATTTCTCCTATAATTCACCCCTCCACTTT
few	TRBV28	TRBJ2-7	TRBD2	CASSLYLAGGSYEQYF	TGTGCCAGCAGCCTATACCTGGCGGGAGGCTCCTACGAGCAGTACTTC
NA	TRBV18	TRBJ2-5	NA	CASSPTTREETQYF	TGTGCCAGCTCACCTACAACGAGGGAAGAGACCCAGTACTTC
few	TRBV6-2/TRBV6-3	TRBJ2-5	TRBD2	CASSPLAGVETQYF	TGTGCCAGCAGTCCCCTAGCGGGAGTGGAGACCCAGTACTTC
NA	TRBV19	TRBJ2-2	TRBD2	CASGSGSSPGELFF	TGTGCCAGTGGTAGCGGGAGCTCTCCCGGGGAGCTGTTTTTT
NA	TRBV5-6	TRBJ2-7	TRBD1	CASSLETGGSYEQYF	TGTGCCAGCAGCTTGGAGACAGGGGGGTCCTACGAGCAGTACTTC
NA	TRBV20-1	TRBJ2-1	TRBD2	CSASSSGSPNEQFF	TGCAGTGCTAGTTCTAGCGGGAGCCCCAATGAGCAGTTCTTC
once	TRBV14	TRBJ1-1	NA	CASSPTTNTEAFF	TGTGCCAGCAGCCCGACAACGAACACTGAAGCTTTCTTT
NA	TRBV11-2	TRBJ2-1	NA	CASSLDLVSYNEQFF	TGTGCCAGCAGCTTAGATTTGGTTAGTTACAATGAGCAGTTCTTC
NA	TRBV9	TRBJ1-1	NA	CASSPFGVGSTEAFF	TGTGCCAGCAGCCCCTTCGGGGTGGGTAGCACTGAAGCTTTCTTT
NA	TRBV6-6	TRBJ2-7	TRBD1	CATRQGERWEQYF	TGTGCCACGAGACAGGGGGAACGTTGGGAGCAGTACTTC
NA	TRBV30	TRBJ2-5	NA	CAWSDETLTQYF	TGTGCCTGGAGTGACGAGACTTTGACCCAGTACTTC
many	TRBV11-2	TRBJ1-2	NA	CASSIRGGGYTF	TGTGCCAGCAGCATAAGGGGAGGGGGCTACACCTTC
NA	TRBV10-1	TRBJ2-1	NA	CASSEGGNEQFF	TGCGCCAGCAGTGAGGGAGGGAATGAGCAGTTCTTC
NA	TRBV27	TRBJ2-1	TRBD1	CASSWTGSYNEQFF	TGTGCCAGCAGCTGGACAGGGTCCTACAATGAGCAGTTCTTC
NA	TRBV15	TRBJ1-5	NA	CATSPGRTDQPQHF	TGTGCCACCAGCCCGGGAAGGACGGATCAGCCCCAGCATTTT
NA	TRBV24-1	TRBJ2-7	NA	CATSDGDREVGEQYF	TGTGCCACCAGTGATGGCGACAGGGAGGTCGGCGAGCAGTACTTC